This T cell receptor (beta chain) comes out of a study of T cells in Graves' hyperthyroidism and ophthalmopathy. Looking at the study overall: Peripheral blood was taken when the disease was first diagnosed, before any treatment began.

Whole-study findings and limits: Blood also showed most of the thyroid clonotypes that were expanded above 0.001.

From RNA transcripts, TCR beta CDR3 regions were amplified. A first-round RT-PCR of the TCR CDR3 used the HTBI primer set. TCRdb re-derived calls from the multiplex PCR reads in MiXCR, one entry per CDR3 protein. Among 700,000 or so distinct CDR3 sequences listed, more than 12% were seen once. This clonotype occurred many times. The antigen remains unidentified. The CDR3 has 15 amino acids. Trimming cost V 1 base and J 4 bases, with 8 bases left between them. The germline V gene encodes CDR1 LGHNT and CDR2 FRNRAP. Ophthalmopathy patients had Clinical Activity Score at least 3, NOSPECS grade at least 4, duration under 3 months.

Sequencing used blood. The chain employs TRBV12-5 and TRBJ1-6; D is perhaps TRBD1 (5 bases). The receptor was derived from a woman in her forties or fifties with Graves' ophthalmopathy. The CDR3 here is CASGLGQLYNSPLHF. In nucleotides, the CDR3 is TGTGCTAGTGGTTTGGGACAGCTGTATAATTCACCCCTCCACTTT.